This TCR beta chain was identified during a study of identical twins. Findings and limits, study-wide: Twins shared out-of-frame alpha sequences with excess low generation probability. Analyses of zero insertions could be partly confounded by invariant MAIT and iNKT cells. Researchers reported weaker excess twin sharing in beta out-of-frame sequences.

Germline lookup yields CDR1 SGHNT and CDR2 YYREEE (reference sequence). V shed 4 bases and J 2 bases; nucleotides not matched to a gene: 7. This CDR3 is built from 16 residues. TCRdb re-called the 5' RACE reads with MiXCR, one entry per CDR3 protein. The repertoire holds 500,000 to 550,000 distinct CDR3 sequences, with 20% to 25% as singletons. Concerning this clonotype: What it binds is unknown.

These same records also appear under a second study, on T cells expressing NK-cell markers. As that report states: In a handful of donors, dominant NKG2C+ clonotypes were about 1.0-7.0% of CD8+ T cells.

Sequenced material: CD4+ T cells sorted from blood. V is TRBV5-4 and J is TRBJ2-1; 9 bases agree with TRBD2. The sequence derives from a woman in her late teens or twenties in good health. As DNA, the CDR3 is TGTGCCAGCAGCCGAGCGGGAGGACCAACCTACAATGAGCAGTTCTTC. This translates into CASSRAGGPTYNEQFF. Full variable domain (rest looked up from reference TRBV5-4 and TRBJ2-1): ETGVTQSPTHLIKTRGQQVTLRCSSQSGHNTVSWYQQALGQGPQFIFQYYREEENGRGNFPPRFSGLQFPNYSSELNVNALELDDSALYLCASSRAGGPTYNEQFFGPGTRLTVL.